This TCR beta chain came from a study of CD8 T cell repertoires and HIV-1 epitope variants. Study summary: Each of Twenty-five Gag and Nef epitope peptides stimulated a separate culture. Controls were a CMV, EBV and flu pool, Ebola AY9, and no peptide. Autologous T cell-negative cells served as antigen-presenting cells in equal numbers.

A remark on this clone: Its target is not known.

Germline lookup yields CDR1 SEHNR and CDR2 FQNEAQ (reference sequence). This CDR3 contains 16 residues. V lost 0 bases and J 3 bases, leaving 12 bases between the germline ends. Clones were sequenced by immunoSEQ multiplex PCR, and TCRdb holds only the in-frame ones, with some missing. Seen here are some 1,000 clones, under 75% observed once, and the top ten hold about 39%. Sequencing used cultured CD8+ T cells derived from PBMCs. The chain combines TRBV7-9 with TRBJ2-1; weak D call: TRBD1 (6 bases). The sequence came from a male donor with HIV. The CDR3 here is CASSLATGTLYNEQFF. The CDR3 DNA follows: TGTGCCAGCAGCTTAGCGACCGGGACACTCTACAATGAGCAGTTCTTC.